A single sample gave rise to the 32 T cell receptor beta chains below, sequenced in a study of a mutant IDH1 vaccine in newly diagnosed glioma. Time point reported: week 5, during vaccination. In the vaccine, a single dose held 300 ug of the mutant IDH1 20-mer peptide, along with topical imiquimod. Clones were sequenced by immunoSEQ multiplex PCR, and TCRdb holds only the in-frame ones, with some missing. Here the sample spans under 95,000 clones, around 90% being singletons. Their recognized antigens are unknown. The sequences come from PBMCs, collected from a glioma patient whose treatment included an IDH1 peptide vaccine. The receptors originated from a woman aged 45-65 years with glioma.

V is TRBV11-2 and J is TRBJ2-7; TRBD2 agrees at 8 bases. The CDR3 is 15 amino acids. Looked up from germline, CDR1 is SGHAT and CDR2 is FQNNGV. V shed 1 base and J 2 bases; nucleotides not matched to a gene: 4. Here the CDR3 reads CASSLGPSGPYEQYF. The CDR3 DNA reads TGTGCCAGCAGCTTAGGTCCTAGCGGGCCCTACGAGCAGTACTTC.

The chain is built from TRBV29-1 and TRBJ2-5; possible D gene TRBD2, 6 bases. Deletions cut 1 base from V and 4 bases from J, with 13 bases between. Germline values: CDR1 SQVTM, CDR2 ANQGSEA. The CDR3 runs to 14 residues. DNA for the CDR3: TGCAGCGTTGAAGGGGACGGGGGAATAGAGACCCAGTACTTC. It codes for CSVEGDGGIETQYF.

The V call is TRBV6-5, the J call TRBJ2-3; 11 nucleotides match TRBD1. This CDR3 comprises 14 residues. The V segment lost 5 bases and the J segment 4 bases; nucleotides outside the gene matches: 2. Looked up from germline, CDR1 is MNHEY and CDR2 is SVGAGI. CDR3 bases: TGTGCCAGCAGTCCGGGACAGGGGGCAGATACGCAGTATTTT. Encoded protein: CASSPGQGADTQYF.

The J gene is TRBJ2-7, the V gene TRBV6-6, with TRBD1 matching 7 bases. The CDR3 totals 11 residues. The germline gives CDR1 MNHNY, CDR2 SVGAGI (reference sequence). V shed 2 bases, J shed 13 bases, and the junction held 5 bases outside the gene matches. The CDR3 region is CASSYGTALYF. CDR3 sequence (DNA): TGTGCCAGCAGTTACGGGACAGCCCTATACTTC.

This clone was counted between two and nine times. The chain uses TRBV7-3 and TRBJ2-1; maybe TRBD1 (6 bases). Germline V gene lookup returns CDR1 SGHTA and CDR2 FQGTGA. V lost 4 bases and J lost 9, with 16 bases in between. The CDR3 sequence is 14 residues long. CDR3: CASSWEGGFGEQFF. DNA of the CDR3: TGTGCCAGCAGCTGGGAAGGGGGTTTTGGTGAGCAGTTCTTC. The full variable domain, its missing parts supplied by reference TRBV7-3 and TRBJ2-1, is GAGVSQTPSNKVTEKGKYVELRCDPISGHTALYWYRQSLGQGPEFLIYFQGTGAADDSGLPNDRFFAVRPEGSVSTLKIQRTERGDSAVYLCASSWEGGFGEQFFGPGTRLTVL.

The CDR3 sequence is CASSLTGATEAFF. The CDR3 DNA is TGTGCCAGCAGCTTGACAGGGGCCACTGAAGCTTTCTTT. The chain joins TRBV7-3 to TRBJ1-1; 8 bases align to TRBD1. The length of the CDR3 is 13 residues. Germline V gene sequence: CDR1 SGHTA, CDR2 FQGTGA. V was clipped by 3 bases and J by 4 bases; unmatched bases: 1.

The chain combines TRBV7-2 with TRBJ2-2; D gene ambiguous. The germline V gene encodes CDR1 SGHTA and CDR2 FQGNSA. Trimming stripped 0 bases from V and 0 bases from J, with 5 bases between. This CDR3 is 15 amino acids long. CDR3: CASSLAGTNTGELFF. The CDR3 DNA reads as TGTGCCAGCAGCTTAGCAGGGACGAACACCGGGGAGCTGTTTTTT.

V gene TRBV27 combines with J gene TRBJ2-1; possibly TRBD1 or TRBD2 for D (5 bases each). V lost 5 bases, J lost 1 base, and 15 bases lay in between. Germline V gene lookup returns CDR1 MNHEY and CDR2 SMNVEV (reference sequence). This CDR3 has 16 residues. For the CDR3, the DNA is TGTGCCAGCAGTACCCGCCCAGGGACGTCCTACAATGAGCAGTTCTTC. Its translation is CASSTRPGTSYNEQFF.

As concerns this clone: Additional DNA sequences in this sample encode the identical CDR3. This chain uses TRBV15 with TRBJ2-7; no clear D gene. CDR3 size: 15 residues. V was trimmed by 0 bases and J by 1 base, leaving 10 bases between them. CDR1 and CDR2 (germline): LNHNV, YYDKDF (reference sequence). CDR3 region: CATSRDRGRSYEQYF. The CDR3 DNA is TGTGCCACCAGCAGAGATCGCGGCAGGTCCTACGAGCAGTACTTC.

J is TRBJ2-1 and V is TRBV11-2; TRBD2 is a possible D gene (6 bases). Deletions cut 4 bases from V and 10 bases from J, with 8 bases between. The germline gives CDR1 SGHAT, CDR2 FQNNGV. This CDR3 region has 11 residues. The CDR3 region has the DNA TGTGCCAGCAGCTACCGGGAGGAGCAGTTCTTC. Translated: CASSYREEQFF.

This chain links TRBV5-1 with TRBJ2-6; TRBD1 agrees at 10 bases. The CDR3 loop spans 18 amino acids. Germline CDR1 reads SGHRS; CDR2 reads YFSETQ. Trimming removed 4 bases from V and 1 base from J; junction bases left unmatched: 8. The CDR3 DNA follows: TGCGCCAGCAGCGGGGTGACAGGGGGCGCTTCTGGGGCCAACGTCCTGACTTTC. It specifies CASSGVTGGASGANVLTF.

The count of this clone is one. The chain links TRBV7-9 to TRBJ1-1, with D maybe TRBD1 (5 bases). Trimming pared 7 bases from V and 1 base from J, leaving 13 bases between. The CDR3 has 14 residues. CDR1 is SEHNR and CDR2 is FQNEAQ in the germline V gene (reference sequence). CDR3 region: CASIGTGTNTEAFF. CDR3 bases: TGTGCCAGCATCGGGACGGGAACGAACACTGAAGCTTTCTTT.

J is TRBJ1-2 and V is TRBV5-1; TRBD1 matches at 7 bases. Germline V gene data show CDR1 as SGHRS and CDR2 as YFSETQ. The CDR3 covers 14 residues. V lost 3 bases to trimming and J lost 4 bases; unmatched junction nucleotides: 6. DNA of the CDR3: TGCGCCAGCAGCTGGGGGACAGATCGCTATGGCTACACCTTC. Translated, it gives CASSWGTDRYGYTF.

The chain joins TRBV30 to TRBJ2-7; 9 bases align to TRBD2. The CDR3 consists of 13 residues. V shed 2 bases, J shed 7 bases, and the junction held 6 bases outside the gene matches. Looked up from germline, CDR1 is GTSNPN and CDR2 is SVGIG (reference sequence). The CDR3 spells CAWSLSGRGEQYF. The CDR3 DNA sequence: TGTGCCTGGAGTCTTAGCGGGAGAGGGGAGCAGTACTTC.

The J gene is TRBJ2-7, the V gene TRBV19, with TRBD2 matching 14 bases. V shed 6 bases and J 3 bases; nucleotides not matched to a gene: 7. The CDR3 covers 16 residues. Per the germline V gene, CDR1 is LNHDA and CDR2 is SQIVND (reference sequence). As DNA, the CDR3 is TGTGCCAGTAGAGGACTAGCGGGAGGCAGCTACTACGAGCAGTACTTC. Protein sequence: CASRGLAGGSYYEQYF.

The gene calls are TRBV28 and TRBJ2-1; the match to TRBD2 covers 14 bases. The CDR3 is 17 residues long. Trimming took 5 bases from V and 10 from J; bases not matched to a gene: 13. Germline values: CDR1 MDHEN, CDR2 SYDVKM. The CDR3 here is CASSIHGLAGGTWEQFF. The CDR3 region has the DNA TGTGCCAGCAGTATCCACGGACTAGCGGGAGGCACCTGGGAGCAGTTCTTC. Based on the CDR3 plus reference TRBV28 and TRBJ2-1, the full variable domain is DVKVTQSSRYLVKRTGEKVFLECVQDMDHENMFWYRQDPGLGLRLIYFSYDVKMKEKGDIPEGYSVSREKKERFSLILESASTNQTSMYLCASSIHGLAGGTWEQFFGPGTRLTVL.

The chain links TRBV5-6 to TRBJ1-5; D may be TRBD1 (6 bases). This CDR3 spans 18 amino acids. Germline loops: CDR1 SGHDT, CDR2 YYEEEE. The V end lost 0 bases, the J end lost 0 bases, and 16 bases lay between the germline ends. The CDR3 is CASSLAPRQGSSNQPQHF. CDR3 sequence (DNA): TGTGCCAGCAGCTTGGCCCCTCGGCAGGGGAGTAGCAATCAGCCCCAGCATTTT.

The chain links TRBV5-4 to TRBJ1-2, with no clear D. This CDR3 region has 12 residues. The V and J ends lost 0 bases and 8 bases respectively, with 8 bases between them. Germline V gives CDR1 SGHNT, CDR2 YYREEE (reference sequence). The CDR3 here is CASSLALGGYTF. CDR3 in DNA: TGTGCCAGCAGCTTGGCTTTAGGGGGCTACACCTTC.

The V gene is TRBV7-9, the J gene TRBJ1-3, with D uncertain. V was trimmed by 6 bases and J by 0 bases, leaving 12 bases between them. The CDR3 has 15 amino acids. The V gene's germline CDR1 is SEHNR and CDR2 FQNEAQ (reference sequence). The CDR3 DNA is TGTGCCAGCAGTGCACAGAGTTTCTCTGGAAACACCATATATTTT. Translation: CASSAQSFSGNTIYF. Full variable domain (remainder filled in from reference TRBV7-9 and TRBJ1-3): DTGVSQNPRHKITKRGQNVTFRCDPISEHNRLYWYRQTLGQGPEFLTYFQNEAQLEKSRLLSDRFSAERPKGSFSTLEIQRTEQGDSAMYLCASSAQSFSGNTIYFGEGSWLTVV.

The chain combines TRBV27 with TRBJ1-5, with TRBD1 identical over 8 bases. The CDR3 covers 15 residues. Unmatched junction bases numbered 7, after V lost 2 bases and J lost 7 bases. Looked up from germline, CDR1 is MNHEY and CDR2 is SMNVEV (reference sequence). In DNA form, the CDR3 reads TGTGCCAGCAGTTTACCGACAGGGGTTCGGCAGCCCCAGCATTTT. Translating it yields CASSLPTGVRQPQHF.

The chain carries TRBV6-5 and TRBJ1-4; D remains ambiguous. The CDR3 extends over 10 amino acids. V lost 6 bases and J lost 8, with 4 bases in between. The V gene's germline CDR1 is MNHEY and CDR2 SVGAGI. The CDR3 sequence is CASRGEKLFF. The DNA for the CDR3 is TGTGCCAGCAGGGGGGAAAAACTGTTTTTT.

The chain joins TRBV13 to TRBJ1-2; 7 bases are shared with TRBD1. V shed 6 bases and J 6 bases; nucleotides not matched to a gene: 7. Germline loops: CDR1 PRHDT, CDR2 FYEKMQ (reference sequence). This CDR3 region has 13 residues. The CDR3 reads CASRSRGTDGYTF. The CDR3 DNA is TGTGCCAGCAGATCCAGGGGGACAGATGGCTACACCTTC.

This rearrangement joins TRBV9 to TRBJ2-6; possibly TRBD2 for D (6 bases). This CDR3 comprises 15 residues. The germline V gene has CDR1 SGDLS and CDR2 YYNGEE. Trimming removed 0 bases at V and 4 bases at J, with 8 bases between. CDR3 loop: CASSVGGRGANVLTF. For the CDR3, the DNA is TGTGCCAGCAGCGTAGGAGGGAGGGGGGCCAACGTCCTGACTTTC.

The genes are TRBV27 and TRBJ1-1; no definite D call. The germline V gene encodes CDR1 MNHEY and CDR2 SMNVEV (reference sequence). The V end was cut by 3 bases, the J end by 1 base, with 9 bases between. The CDR3 runs to 14 residues. The CDR3 DNA reads as TGTGCCAGCAGTTTGGAGGGAAGGAACACTGAAGCTTTCTTT. As protein: CASSLEGRNTEAFF.

The rearrangement uses TRBV21-1 and TRBJ2-7. TRBV21-1 is assigned pseudogene status. This CDR3 is built from 10 residues. The CDR3 DNA reads as TGTGCCAGCCCCACGGCCGAGCAGTACTTC. This codes for CASPTAEQYF.

The chain couples TRBV30 to TRBJ2-1; TRBD1 matches 7 bases. V was pared by 3 bases and J by 6 bases, with 5 bases of the junction left unmatched. Germline-derived CDR1 and CDR2 are GTSNPN and SVGIG (reference sequence). This CDR3 contains 13 residues. CDR3 sequence (DNA): TGTGCCTGGAGCTTAAACAGGGGCAATGAGCAGTTCTTC. Its protein is CAWSLNRGNEQFF.

The chain carries TRBV7-8 and TRBJ2-7; 9 nucleotides agree with TRBD1. The CDR3 extends over 14 amino acids. Germline values: CDR1 SGHVS, CDR2 FQNEAQ. The junction had 5 bases not matched to a gene; V was cut back by 5 bases and J by 3 bases. Here the CDR3 reads CASSPGQGGYEQYF. As DNA, the CDR3 is TGTGCCAGCAGCCCGGGACAGGGTGGCTACGAGCAGTACTTC. The whole variable domain, filled in from reference TRBV7-8 and TRBJ2-7, reads GAGVSQSPRYKVAKRGQDVALRCDPISGHVSLFWYQQALGQGPEFLTYFQNEAQLDKSGLPSDRFFAERPEGSVSTLKIQRTQQEDSAVYLCASSPGQGGYEQYFGPGTRLTVT.

V and J are TRBV28 and TRBJ1-1, with D tentatively TRBD1 (6 bases). V lost 6 bases and J lost 1, with 27 bases in between. This CDR3 region has 19 residues. CDR1 MDHEN and CDR2 SYDVKM come from the germline V gene. The CDR3 protein is CASSPRYSREGDKNTEAFF. CDR3 nucleotide sequence: TGTGCCAGCAGCCCACGATATTCAAGGGAGGGGGACAAGAACACTGAAGCTTTCTTT.

This clone is a singleton in its sample. This chain connects TRBV4-1 to TRBJ1-1, with 9 bases aligning to TRBD1. With V trimmed by 6 bases and J by 11 bases, 10 bases remained unmatched. The CDR3 has 13 amino acids. Germline V lookup: CDR1 MGHRA, CDR2 YSYEKL. The CDR3 here is CASRGGDRDSAFF. CDR3 DNA sequence: TGCGCCAGCAGGGGGGGGGACAGGGATTCGGCTTTCTTT.

This clone was seen once. This chain joins TRBV27 and TRBJ2-1; weak D call: TRBD2 (6 bases). From germline, CDR1 is MNHEY and CDR2 SMNVEV (reference sequence). The CDR3 runs to 15 residues. V lost 3 bases to trimming and J lost 0 bases, with 9 bases between them. The CDR3 DNA sequence: TGTGCCAGCAGTTTTCCCGGGGGCTCCTACAATGAGCAGTTCTTC. Translating it yields CASSFPGGSYNEQFF.

The CDR3 is CASSYSKSAEAFF. The CDR3 region has the DNA TGTGCCAGCAGTTACTCGAAAAGCGCTGAAGCTTTCTTT. V usage is TRBV6-5 and J usage is TRBJ1-1; D not certain. The CDR3 covers 13 residues. The ends were cut back, 0 bases at V and 6 bases at J, with 8 bases in the middle. Per the germline V gene, CDR1 is MNHEY and CDR2 is SVGAGI.

The J gene is TRBJ2-5, the V gene TRBV28, with 7 bases lining up with TRBD1. The germline CDR1 and CDR2 sequences are MDHEN and SYDVKM. The CDR3 has 15 residues. The trim removed 4 bases at V and 4 bases at J, leaving 9 bases unmatched. CDR3 coding DNA: TGTGCCAGCAGTTCCGAGGGGGCAGGAGGAGAGACCCAGTACTTC. It translates to CASSSEGAGGETQYF.